Given below is one TCR beta chain in context. The V gene's germline CDR1 is MRHNA and CDR2 SNTAGT. The V and J ends lost 2 bases and 8 bases respectively, with 13 bases between them. This CDR3 has 15 residues. Libraries were prepared by immunoSEQ multiplex PCR; TCRdb keeps only in-frame clonotypes and omits some of them. Found here are 100,000 to 150,000 clones, roughly 86% of them singletons; the top ten hold 11%. The source of the sample is a study of blood T cell repertoires in COVID-19. This clonotype originated in a woman in her sixties or seventies with COVID-19, enrolled during active disease. Material for sequencing was peripheral blood. This chain uses TRBV6-4 with TRBJ1-6, with a weak D call TRBD1 (5 bases). The CDR3 DNA sequence: TGTGCCAGCAGTGACAGGGGCTCTCGGGATTCACCCCTCCACTTT. The encoded protein is CASSDRGSRDSPLHF.